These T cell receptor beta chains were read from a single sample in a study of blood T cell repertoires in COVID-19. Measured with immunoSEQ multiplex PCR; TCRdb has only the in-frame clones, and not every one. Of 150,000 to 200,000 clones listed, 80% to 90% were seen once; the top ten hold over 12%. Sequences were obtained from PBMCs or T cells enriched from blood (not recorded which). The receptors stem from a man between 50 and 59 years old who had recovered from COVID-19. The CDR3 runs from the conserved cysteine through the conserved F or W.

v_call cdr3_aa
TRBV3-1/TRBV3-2 CASSSRVGGELFF
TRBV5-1 CASSRTRGGGTDTQYF
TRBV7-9 CASSSFSGSLYEQYF
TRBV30 CASAGAGNSPLHF
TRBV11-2 CASRRDLLDGYTF
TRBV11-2 CASSLAGGNTGELFF
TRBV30 CAWRTAGTLSVEKLFF
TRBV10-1 CASSESRGTSINYGYTF
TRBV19 CASKVTARNNEQFF
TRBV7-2 CASSLRRVEQYF
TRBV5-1 CASSLTESGNTIYF
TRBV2 CASSEADRERNTIYF
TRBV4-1 CASSQGDFSYEQYF
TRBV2 CASSMGPNTDQPQHF
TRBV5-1 CASSLATGGNEKLFF
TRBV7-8 CASSPPLETQYF
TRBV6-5 CASTRGRNTEAFF
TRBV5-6 CASSSKGLTDTQYF
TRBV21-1 CASSKGSMRGGVFCEQFF
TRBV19 CASRASGVQETQYF
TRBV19 CASHGYAQGRYGYTF
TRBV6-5 CASSIQNPYGYTF
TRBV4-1 CASSPIPGQGIYGYTF
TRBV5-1 CASFDTNSYEQYF
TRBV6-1 CASSESVLGQGSGYTF
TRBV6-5 CASRREGGGYTF
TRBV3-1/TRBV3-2 CASSPYGQTNTEAFF
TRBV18 CASSPDRGYYGYTF
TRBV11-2 CASSKDSSGNTIYF
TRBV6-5 CASTGNTIYF
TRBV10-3 CAISGSTGHGQETQYF
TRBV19 CASSRDRGYPGYTF
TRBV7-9 CASSLRGGTTDTQYF
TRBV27 CASRLQGNLNQPQHF
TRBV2 CASKDRRILSTDTQYF
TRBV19 CATRGTGSTDTQYF
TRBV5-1 CASHDRGRDYGYTF
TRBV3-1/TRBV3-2 CASSATSGNTIYF